This paragraph reports one TCR beta chain. From germline, CDR1 is MGHRA and CDR2 YSYEKL. The CDR3 is 16 amino acids. Germline trimming cut 2 bases from V and 6 bases from J; bases unmatched to any gene: 11. Original processing notes: Reference gene primer amplification gave estimated nucleated cell counts. The data were produced by immunoSEQ multiplex PCR, yet TCRdb's version contains in-frame clones alone and is incomplete. V, J and clone size derive from that table, while D and trimming were established from the DNA sequence. Among around 60,000 clones, under 95% were seen once, and the ten largest hold 1.3%. The data are from a study of blood T cell repertoires in COVID-19. Study context: T cells, B-cell-depleted T cells, or PBMCs supplied cDNA or gDNA.

This sequence joins TRBV4-1 and TRBJ1-2, with 8 bases that match TRBD1. The receptor comes from a man in his fifties or sixties with acute or convalescent COVID-19. Specimen: peripheral blood. The chain's CDR3 is CASSQQITDRGNGYTF. As DNA, the CDR3 is TGCGCCAGCAGCCAACAAATAACAGACAGGGGAAATGGCTACACCTTC.